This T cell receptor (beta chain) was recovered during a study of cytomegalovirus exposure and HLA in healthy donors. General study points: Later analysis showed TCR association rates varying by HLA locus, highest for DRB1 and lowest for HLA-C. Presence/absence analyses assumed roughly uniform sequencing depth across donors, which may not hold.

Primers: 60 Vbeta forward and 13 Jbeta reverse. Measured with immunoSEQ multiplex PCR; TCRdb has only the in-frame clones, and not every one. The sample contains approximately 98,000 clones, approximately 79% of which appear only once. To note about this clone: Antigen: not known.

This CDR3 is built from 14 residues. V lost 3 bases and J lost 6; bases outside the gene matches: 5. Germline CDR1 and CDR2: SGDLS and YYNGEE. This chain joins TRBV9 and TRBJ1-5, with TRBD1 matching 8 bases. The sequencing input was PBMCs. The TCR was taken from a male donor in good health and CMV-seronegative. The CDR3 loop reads CASSAGGFGQPQHF. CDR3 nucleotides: TGTGCCAGCAGCGCAGGGGGCTTTGGTCAGCCCCAGCATTTT.